This TCR beta chain derives from a study of shared clonotypes between healthy human individuals. It was CD45RO-negative cells, positively selected for CCR7, that made up naive CD8 cells, with terminally differentiated effector memory CD45RA+ cells excluded. The CDR3 is 15 amino acids. Per the germline V gene, CDR1 is SQVTM and CDR2 is ANQGSEA. V was trimmed by 1 base and J by 0 bases, leaving 10 bases between them. The repertoire was sequenced with immunoSEQ multiplex PCR; TCRdb's copy has only in-frame clones and lacks some. Of hundreds of thousands of clones in the sample, 95% were seen once. The specimen was naive CD8+ T cells sorted from blood. This TCR came from a woman in her thirties in good health. V gene TRBV29-1 combines with J gene TRBJ2-1; tentatively, D is TRBD1 or TRBD2 (6 bases each). This CDR3 reads CSVEVRGDSYNEQFF. The CDR3 coding sequence is TGCAGCGTTGAAGTGAGGGGGGACTCCTACAATGAGCAGTTCTTC.